These 29 T cell receptor beta chains were all obtained from the same sample, sequenced in a study of T cells in Graves' hyperthyroidism and ophthalmopathy. RNA transcripts were the template for amplifying TCR beta CDR3 regions. Primed by the HTBI set, a first-round RT-PCR was run on the TCR CDR3. TCRdb itself ran the multiplex PCR reads through MiXCR, one entry per CDR3 protein. The profile covers about 200,000 distinct CDR3 sequences, with roughly a sixth appearing a single time and about 50% taken by the ten largest. Sequenced: blood. The receptors shown here come from a woman aged 45-65 years with Graves' hyperthyroidism.

In this sample, this clonotype turned up many times. This chain uses TRBV3-1 with TRBJ1-4; D unresolved. CDR1 and CDR2 from the germline V gene are LGHDT and YNNKEL (reference sequence). The CDR3 length is 13 residues. Trimming stripped 8 bases from V and 4 bases from J, with 11 bases between. The CDR3 DNA is TGTGCCAGCCGCGGAGGGCGTAATGAAAAACTGTTTTTT. Its protein product is CASRGGRNEKLFF. The whole variable domain, remainder taken from reference TRBV3-1 and TRBJ1-4, is DTAVSQTPKYLVTQMGNDKSIKCEQNLGHDTMYWYKQDSKKFLKIMFSYNNKELIINETVPNRFSPKSPDKAHLNLHINSLELGDSAVYFCASRGGRNEKLFFGSGTQLSVL.

This chain joins TRBV7-9 and TRBJ1-4; 9 nucleotides agree with TRBD1. This CDR3 has 19 amino acids. J was trimmed by 6 bases and V by 2 bases; bases with no gene match: 16. Germline lookup yields CDR1 SEHNR and CDR2 FQNEAQ (reference sequence). For the CDR3, the DNA is TGTGCCAGCAGCTTACCACATCCGGGACAGGGCCCACTGGATGAAAAACTGTTTTTT. Protein sequence: CASSLPHPGQGPLDEKLFF.

This clonotype was observed at least ten times. The V call is TRBV6-1, the J call TRBJ1-2; the D gene is possibly TRBD1 (5 bases). Deletions cut 7 bases from V and 6 bases from J, with 24 bases between. The germline gives CDR1 MNHNS, CDR2 SASEGT. The CDR3 spans 16 residues. The CDR3 here is CASTLTGTQLRNGYTF. The CDR3 nucleotides are TGTGCCAGCACCCTCACTGGGACGCAGCTAAGGAATGGCTACACCTTC.

This clonotype was seen repeatedly, ten times or more. The V gene is TRBV6-1, the J gene TRBJ2-2, with D possibly TRBD1 on 6 matching bases. V dropped 7 bases and J dropped 2 bases, with 11 bases sitting between them. The germline V gene has CDR1 MNHNS and CDR2 SASEGT. This CDR3 is 14 amino acids long. CDR3 loop: CASNRDINTGELFF. The CDR3 DNA follows: TGTGCCAGCAACCGGGACATCAACACCGGGGAGCTGTTTTTT.

The chain recombines TRBV24-1 with TRBJ2-3, with TRBD2 matching over 7 bases. In germline, CDR1 is KGHDR, CDR2 SFDVKD. The CDR3 extends over 14 amino acids. J gave up 4 bases and V 9 bases, and 9 bases lay outside the gene matches. This chain's CDR3 is CATSRGRASDTQYF. The CDR3 DNA reads TGTGCCACCTCTCGGGGGAGGGCCTCAGATACGCAGTATTTT.

In this sample, this clonotype turned up many times. This CDR3 reads CASTGTAYSNQPQHF. The DNA of the CDR3 is TGTGCCAGCACCGGGACAGCATATAGCAATCAGCCCCAGCATTTT. The genes are TRBV2 and TRBJ1-5, with TRBD1 matching over 7 bases. CDR1 is SNHLY, CDR2 FYNNEI, per germline. The CDR3 has 15 amino acids. J was trimmed by 0 bases and V by 7 bases; bases with no gene match: 6.

The chain employs TRBV12-5 and TRBJ2-1; 10 nucleotides line up with TRBD2. V lost 5 bases to trimming and J lost 4 bases; unmatched junction nucleotides: 8. CDR1 is LGHNT and CDR2 is FRNRAP in the germline V gene. The CDR3 has 16 residues. CDR3 DNA: TGTGCTAGTGGTCCCGGTACACTAGCGGGGTACAATGAGCAGTTCTTC. Protein product: CASGPGTLAGYNEQFF.

This clonotype was counted ten times or more. The germline gene is not matched at one end of the junction; a read error may be the cause. As DNA, the CDR3 is TGTGCTAGCAGCACTAGCGGGAGTACCTACAATGAGCAGTTCTTC. Its protein product is CASSTSGSTYNEQFF. The V and J genes are TRBV7-7 and TRBJ2-1; 11 bases are shared with TRBD2. This CDR3 spans 15 amino acids. Per germline, CDR1 SSHAT and CDR2 FNYEAQ (reference sequence). Filled out from reference TRBV7-7 and TRBJ2-1, the complete variable domain reads GAGVSQSPRYKVTKRGQDVTLRCDPISSHATLYWYQQALGQGPEFLTYFNYEAQPDKSGLPSDRFSAERPEGSISTLTIQRTEQRDSAMYRCASSTSGSTYNEQFFGPGTRLTVL.

This clonotype was seen many times. The gene calls are TRBV11-2 and TRBJ1-5; D unresolved. V lost 0 bases, J lost 7 bases, and 7 bases lay in between. This CDR3 comprises 13 residues. Germline values: CDR1 SGHAT, CDR2 FQNNGV. The CDR3 spells CASSLDGEQPQHF. Written as DNA, the CDR3 is TGTGCCAGCAGCTTAGACGGGGAACAGCCCCAGCATTTT.

This clonotype has a count of ten or more. This rearrangement joins TRBV12-3 or TRBV12-4 to TRBJ2-3, with D uncertain. CDR3 length: 16 residues. The V end was cut by 2 bases, the J end by 3 bases, with 15 bases between. CDR3: CASSLLGSALTDTQYF. In nucleotides, the CDR3 is TGTGCCAGCAGTTTATTGGGCAGCGCTTTAACAGATACGCAGTATTTT.

This clonotype has a count of ten or more. The V call is TRBV10-3, the J call TRBJ1-1, with D unclear. Germline V CDR1 and CDR2: ENHRY, SYGVKD. There are 13 residues in the CDR3. V shed 5 bases and J shed 1 base, with 8 bases lying between them. CDR3 nucleotide sequence: TGTGCCATCAGTTTCGACACGAACACTGAAGCTTTCTTT. This sequence encodes CAISFDTNTEAFF.

At least ten counts were recorded for this clonotype. DNA for the CDR3: TGTGCCTGGAAGCGCATTGGGGACACTGAAGCTTTCTTT. Amino acids: CAWKRIGDTEAFF. The chain couples TRBV30 to TRBJ1-1; the D is unclear. Germline CDR1 and CDR2: GTSNPN and SVGIG (reference sequence). The CDR3 has 13 amino acids. Between the trimmed V and J ends, which lost 4 bases and 3 bases, there was a span of 12 bases.

This clonotype appeared a few times. The V call is TRBV6-1, the J call TRBJ1-5; tentative D call: TRBD1 (6 bases). Trimming took 6 bases from V and 5 from J, leaving 17 bases between them. CDR3 length: 15 residues. Germline CDR1 is MNHNS and CDR2 is SASEGT. CDR3 DNA: TGTGCCAGCAGCAAAGGGGGAAGAAATGATCAGCCCCAGCATTTT. Translated: CASSKGGRNDQPQHF.

The chain couples TRBV6-5 to TRBJ1-2; D ambiguous. From germline, CDR1 is MNHEY and CDR2 SVGAGI. V shed 4 bases and J shed 8 bases, with 14 bases lying between them. This CDR3 is built from 13 residues. As DNA, the CDR3 is TGTGCCAGCAGTTCCCGACGGACCACGGGCTACACCTTC. Encoded protein: CASSSRRTTGYTF.

In its sample, this clonotype was seen many times. V usage is TRBV6-2 or TRBV6-3 and J usage is TRBJ2-1; 9 positions match TRBD2. The ends lost 6 bases at V and 3 bases at J; junction bases unmatched: 3. This CDR3 is 14 amino acids long. Looked up from germline, CDR1 is MNHEY and CDR2 is SVGEGT. This chain's CDR3 is CASRLAGLYNEQFF. CDR3 coding DNA: TGTGCCAGCAGGCTAGCGGGACTCTACAATGAGCAGTTCTTC.

This chain joins TRBV20-1 and TRBJ1-2, with D hard to call. Germline CDR1 and CDR2: DFQATT and SNEGSKA (reference sequence). Trimming removed 3 bases at V and 4 bases at J, with 9 bases between. CDR3 size: 12 residues. In DNA form, the CDR3 reads TGCAGTGCTAGTCCCCAGTCCTATGGCTACACCTTC. This gives the protein CSASPQSYGYTF.

This clonotype was counted a single time. The rearrangement uses TRBV27 and TRBJ2-3; 9 nucleotides line up with TRBD2. The CDR3 has 16 residues. CDR1 is MNHEY, CDR2 SMNVEV, per germline (reference sequence). The V and J ends lost 6 bases and 2 bases, in that order; junction bases with no gene match: 9. CDR3: CASRVTSGEFTDTQYF. CDR3 sequence (DNA): TGTGCCAGCAGGGTGACTAGCGGCGAATTCACAGATACGCAGTATTTT.

The chain has TRBV11-2 and TRBJ1-1; TRBD1 agrees at 8 bases. Per the germline V gene, CDR1 is SGHAT and CDR2 is FQNNGV. Trimming at V came to 5 bases and at J to 5 bases, leaving 10 bases not matched to a gene. This CDR3 comprises 15 residues. The CDR3 loop is CASSQAHRGNTEAFF. The CDR3 bases are TGTGCCAGCAGCCAAGCGCACAGGGGGAATACTGAAGCTTTCTTT.

The J gene is TRBJ2-7, the V gene TRBV27; D gene unclear. This CDR3 is 13 amino acids long. CDR1 and CDR2 (germline): MNHEY, SMNVEV (reference sequence). Trimming took off 2 bases at V and 4 bases at J, with 9 bases between the two ends. The CDR3 sequence: CASSLSHTYEQYF. CDR3 coding DNA: TGTGCCAGCAGTTTAAGTCATACGTACGAGCAGTACTTC.

This clonotype has a count of ten or more. The genes are TRBV24-1 and TRBJ2-7; tentatively, D is TRBD1 or TRBD2 (6 bases each). This CDR3 has 13 amino acids. CDR1 is KGHDR, CDR2 SFDVKD, per germline. Deletions cut 5 bases from V and 7 bases from J, with 14 bases between. The CDR3 loop reads CATSAGGGGEQYF. Written as DNA, the CDR3 is TGTGCCACCAGTGCCGGAGGGGGAGGTGAGCAGTACTTC.

The chain recombines TRBV4-1 with TRBJ2-5; D is perhaps TRBD2 (5 bases). This CDR3 has 14 residues. Germline-derived CDR1 and CDR2 are MGHRA and YSYEKL. The V end lost 4 bases, the J end lost 7 bases, and 16 bases lay between the germline ends. In nucleotides, the CDR3 is TGCGCCAGCAGCCTGGACTCTGCCCGAGGGACCCAGTACTTC. Protein sequence: CASSLDSARGTQYF.

In this sample, this clonotype turned up many times. As DNA, the CDR3 is TGTGCCATCAGTGAGGAACTAGCGGGAGGAGAGACCCAGTACTTC. Translation gives CAISEELAGGETQYF. The chain is built from TRBV10-3 and TRBJ2-5; 12 nucleotides line up with TRBD2. CDR3 length: 15 amino acids. V shed 2 bases, J shed 4 bases, and the junction held 2 bases outside the gene matches. Germline V lookup: CDR1 ENHRY, CDR2 SYGVKD.

This clonotype came up many times. This chain joins TRBV10-3 and TRBJ2-3; no definite D call. The CDR3 is 11 amino acids. With 10 bases removed from V and 0 bases from J, the gap between germline ends came to 5 bases. Germline CDR1 reads ENHRY; CDR2 reads SYGVKD. This CDR3 reads CATLSTDTQYF. The CDR3 coding sequence is TGTGCCACCTTGAGCACAGATACGCAGTATTTT.

This clonotype was seen many times. The J gene is TRBJ2-2, the V gene TRBV11-2; 8 bases fit TRBD1. V dropped 2 bases and J dropped 1; count of bases not matched to a gene: 3. This CDR3 is built from 16 residues. The germline gives CDR1 SGHAT, CDR2 FQNNGV. CDR3 sequence: CASSLQGQVNTGELFF. DNA for the CDR3: TGTGCCAGCAGCTTACAGGGACAGGTGAACACCGGGGAGCTGTTTTTT.

This clonotype has more than one count but fewer than ten. The rearrangement joins TRBV5-6 to TRBJ2-3; maybe TRBD2 (5 bases). Trimming removed 2 bases from V and 13 bases from J, with 20 bases in between. From germline, CDR1 is SGHDT and CDR2 YYEEEE. The CDR3 consists of 14 residues. CDR3 sequence: CASSLPNDYSIKYF. Here the CDR3 DNA reads TGTGCCAGCAGCTTACCCAATGACTACTCAATTAAGTATTTT.

This clonotype occurred a few times. A read error is possible here, since a much larger clone lies one base away. The chain combines TRBV5-1 with TRBJ1-1; possible D gene TRBD1, 6 bases. This CDR3 spans 14 amino acids. Looked up from germline, CDR1 is SGHRS and CDR2 is YFSETQ. The CDR3 spells CASSLTGWNTEALF. In nucleotides, the CDR3 is TGCGCCAGCAGCTTGACAGGGTGGAACACTGAAGCTCTCTTT. Based on the CDR3 plus reference TRBV5-1 and TRBJ1-1, the full variable domain is KAGVTQTPRYLIKTRGQQVTLSCSPISGHRSVSWYQQTPGQGLQFLFEYFSETQRNKGNFPGRFSGRQFSNSRSEMNVSTLELGDSALYLCASSLTGWNTEALFGQGTRLTVV.

This clonotype was detected a few times. The chain has TRBV5-1 and TRBJ2-1; D perhaps matches TRBD2 (6 bases). V lost 5 bases to trimming and J lost 2 bases, with 17 bases between them. The germline V gene has CDR1 SGHRS and CDR2 YFSETQ. This CDR3 contains 16 residues. The CDR3 DNA reads as TGCGCCAGCAGATCGGGGTGGGACTCGACCTACAATGAGCAGTTCTTC. Translated, it gives CASRSGWDSTYNEQFF.

This clonotype was seen only once. Being one base from a much bigger clone, this may be a read error. V and J are TRBV6-4 and TRBJ1-1, with D tentatively TRBD1 (5 bases). Germline loops: CDR1 MRHNA, CDR2 SNTAGT. CDR3 length: 13 residues. V gave up 4 bases and J gave up 8 bases, with 14 bases separating them. The DNA of the CDR3 is TGTGCCAGCAGTGGACTTACGGGGGGGGAAGCTTTCTTT. Translating gives CASSGLTGGEAFF.

This clonotype was picked up many times. J is TRBJ1-6 and V is TRBV5-1, with a tentative D call TRBD1 (5 bases). V lost 0 bases and J 2 bases, leaving 9 bases between the germline ends. Germline lookup yields CDR1 SGHRS and CDR2 YFSETQ. CDR3 length equals 16 residues. Here the CDR3 DNA reads TGCGCCAGCAGCTTGGCCGGGACGCCCTATAATTCACCCCTCCACTTT. Its protein is CASSLAGTPYNSPLHF.